The 5 T cell receptor beta chains listed next were all sequenced from one sample in a study of blood T cell repertoires in COVID-19. Using immunoSEQ multiplex PCR, the repertoire was profiled, and TCRdb retains in-frame clones only, with some absent. The sample contains about 87,000 clones, 65% to 85% of which appear only once. Specimen: peripheral blood. These receptors originate from a woman in her fifties or sixties with acute or convalescent COVID-19.

The rearrangement joins TRBV7-3 to TRBJ2-1, with TRBD1 matching 7 bases. CDR3 length equals 14 residues. Germline V lookup: CDR1 SGHTA, CDR2 FQGTGA. Trimming cost V 4 bases and J 2 bases; bases outside gene matches: 2. The CDR3 DNA reads TGTGCCAGCAGCTCGGGACAGACCTACAATGAGCAGTTCTTC. Amino acids: CASSSGQTYNEQFF.

V gene TRBV25-1 combines with J gene TRBJ2-3; D may be TRBD1 (5 bases). Trimming removed 5 bases from V and 5 bases from J, with 5 bases in between. The CDR3 extends over 11 amino acids. The V gene's germline CDR1 is MGHDK and CDR2 SYGVNS. The CDR3 region has the DNA TGTGCCAGCAGTCAGGGAGATACGCAGTATTTT. It translates to CASSQGDTQYF.

The J gene is TRBJ2-2, the V gene TRBV6-2 or TRBV6-3, with 7 bases identical to TRBD2. V shed 4 bases, J shed 4 bases, and the junction held 12 bases outside the gene matches. The germline V gene has CDR1 MNHEY and CDR2 SVGEGT. This CDR3 contains 17 residues. Here the CDR3 reads CASSSLADPTSTGELFF. The CDR3, as DNA: TGTGCCAGCAGTTCCCTAGCGGACCCCACGAGCACCGGGGAGCTGTTTTTT.

This chain uses TRBV25-1 with TRBJ2-3; 9 bases fit TRBD1. The germline gives CDR1 MGHDK, CDR2 SYGVNS. This CDR3 is built from 15 residues. The V gene end was trimmed by 3 bases and the J gene end by 1 base; junction bases not matched to a gene: 2. The chain's CDR3 is CASSDRDRGTDTQYF. The DNA of the CDR3 is TGTGCCAGCAGTGACCGGGACAGGGGCACAGATACGCAGTATTTT.

The chain links TRBV30 to TRBJ1-2; the D is unclear. Germline CDR1 reads GTSNPN; CDR2 reads SVGIG (reference sequence). Trimming left V 3 bases short and J 11 bases short, with 13 bases between. The CDR3 totals 11 residues. CDR3 sequence: CAWSPSSEYTF. CDR3 bases: TGTGCCTGGAGCCCTAGCTCGGAGTACACCTTC.